This T cell receptor (beta chain) comes out of a study of blood T cells in healthy people across ages. The study, taken as a whole, reports: Unsorted PBMC input precluded a conclusive naive versus antigen-experienced comparison.

About this clonotype itself: The antigen remains unidentified.

PCR was performed a second time for about 6 to 12 cycles using a sample-barcoded 5' primer and a J-beta primer mix. MiXCR, applied by TCRdb to the 5' RACE reads, yields one record per CDR3 protein. The sample has 1.5 million to 2 million distinct CDR3 sequences, roughly 30% seen once. Germline lookup yields CDR1 DFQATT and CDR2 SNEGSKA (reference sequence). With 1 base removed from V and 12 bases from J, the gap between germline ends came to 10 bases. The CDR3 is made up of 11 amino acids. The V call is TRBV20-1, the J call TRBJ2-1; possibly TRBD1 for D (6 bases). The sample was blood. This TCR was recovered from a woman in her thirties in good health. The CDR3 sequence is CSARVEQGQFF. Here the CDR3 DNA reads TGCAGTGCTAGAGTCGAACAGGGGCAGTTCTTC.